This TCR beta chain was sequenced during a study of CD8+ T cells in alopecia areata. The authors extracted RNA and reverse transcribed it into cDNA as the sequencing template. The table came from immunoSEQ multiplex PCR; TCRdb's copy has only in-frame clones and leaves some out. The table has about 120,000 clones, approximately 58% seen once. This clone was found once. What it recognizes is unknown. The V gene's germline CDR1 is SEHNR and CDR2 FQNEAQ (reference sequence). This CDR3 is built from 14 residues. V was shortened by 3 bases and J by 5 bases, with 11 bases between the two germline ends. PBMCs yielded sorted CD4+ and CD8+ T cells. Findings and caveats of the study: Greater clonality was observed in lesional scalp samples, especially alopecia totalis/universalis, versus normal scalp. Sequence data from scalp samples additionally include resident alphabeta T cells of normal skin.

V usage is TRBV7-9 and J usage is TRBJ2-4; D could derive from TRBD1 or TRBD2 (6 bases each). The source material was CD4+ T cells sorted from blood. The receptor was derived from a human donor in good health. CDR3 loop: CASSFTGAQNIQYF. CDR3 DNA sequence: TGTGCCAGCAGCTTTACGGGGGCCCAAAACATTCAGTACTTC.